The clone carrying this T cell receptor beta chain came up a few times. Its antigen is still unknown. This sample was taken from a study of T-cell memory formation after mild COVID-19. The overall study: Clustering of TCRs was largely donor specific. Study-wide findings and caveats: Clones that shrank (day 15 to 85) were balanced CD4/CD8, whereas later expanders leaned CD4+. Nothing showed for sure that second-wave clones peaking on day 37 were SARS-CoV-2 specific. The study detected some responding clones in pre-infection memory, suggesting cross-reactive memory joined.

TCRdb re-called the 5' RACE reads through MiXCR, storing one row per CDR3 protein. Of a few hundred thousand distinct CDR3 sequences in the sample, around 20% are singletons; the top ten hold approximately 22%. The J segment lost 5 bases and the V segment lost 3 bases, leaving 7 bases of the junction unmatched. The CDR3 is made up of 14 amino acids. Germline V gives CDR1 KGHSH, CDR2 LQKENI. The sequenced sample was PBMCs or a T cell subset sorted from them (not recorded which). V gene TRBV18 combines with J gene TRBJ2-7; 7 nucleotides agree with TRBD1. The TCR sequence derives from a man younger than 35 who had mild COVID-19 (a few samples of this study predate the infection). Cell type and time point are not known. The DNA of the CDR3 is TGTGCCAGCTCACCGGGACAGACCACGGACGAGCAGTACTTC. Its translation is CASSPGQTTDEQYF.